Following are 16 T cell receptor beta chains from one sample sequenced in a study of shared clonotypes between healthy human individuals. Clones were read by immunoSEQ multiplex PCR, and TCRdb kept only the in-frame ones, dropping some. The table lists about a million clones, approximately 76% of them singletons. Sequencing used memory CD4+ T cells sorted from blood. This sample's subset: CD45RA-negative fraction. These receptors all come from a man between 18 and 35 years old in good health.

DNA of the CDR3: TGTGCCAGCTCACCCGGACTAGCAGAAATTAGCCACGAGCAGTACTTC. Translating gives CASSPGLAEISHEQYF. The V and J genes are TRBV18 and TRBJ2-7, with 8 bases fitting TRBD2. CDR1 is KGHSH, CDR2 LQKENI, per germline. The J segment lost 5 bases and the V segment lost 3 bases, leaving 12 bases of the junction unmatched. CDR3 length equals 16 residues.

The genes are TRBV2 and TRBJ2-7; 7 positions agree with TRBD1. Per the germline V gene, CDR1 is SNHLY and CDR2 is FYNNEI. This CDR3 has 14 amino acids. V shed 6 bases, J shed 2 bases, and the junction held 7 bases outside the gene matches. The CDR3 DNA reads TGTGCCAGCAGAGTCACAGGGGCGACCTACGAGCAGTACTTC. Its translation: CASRVTGATYEQYF.

This chain joins TRBV27 and TRBJ2-4, with TRBD1 matching over 7 bases. This CDR3 comprises 15 residues. Trimming cost V 5 bases and J 3 bases; bases outside gene matches: 7. Germline loops: CDR1 MNHEY, CDR2 SMNVEV (reference sequence). As DNA, the CDR3 is TGTGCCAGCAGTACCCGACAGGGCAACAAAAACATTCAGTACTTC. This gives the protein CASSTRQGNKNIQYF.

The gene calls are TRBV2 and TRBJ2-1; D is unclear. CDR1 and CDR2 from the germline V gene are SNHLY and FYNNEI. V gave up 5 bases and J gave up 10 bases, with 6 bases separating them. This CDR3 spans 10 amino acids. For the CDR3, the DNA is TGTGCCAGCAGTAATCTCGAGCAGTTCTTC. The encoded protein is CASSNLEQFF.

This chain links TRBV30 with TRBJ2-6; maybe TRBD2 (5 bases). The CDR3 sequence is 15 residues long. The ends were cut back, 4 bases at V and 0 bases at J, with 10 bases in the middle. Germline CDR1 reads GTSNPN; CDR2 reads SVGIG (reference sequence). The chain's CDR3 is CAWTIGVSGANVLTF. The CDR3 DNA follows: TGTGCCTGGACGATCGGGGTCTCTGGGGCCAACGTCCTGACTTTC.

The chain has TRBV5-1 and TRBJ2-7; 9 positions agree with TRBD1. CDR1 SGHRS and CDR2 YFSETQ come from the germline V gene. The CDR3 is made up of 15 amino acids. V gave up 5 bases and J gave up 3 bases; unmatched junction bases: 9. The CDR3 DNA reads as TGCGCCAGCAGGGCCAGACAGGGGGAGAGCTACGAGCAGTACTTC. Translating it yields CASRARQGESYEQYF.

The chain uses TRBV5-5 and TRBJ2-7; no reliable D call. This CDR3 has 16 residues. Per germline, CDR1 SGHKS and CDR2 YYEKEE (reference sequence). V was clipped by 6 bases and J by 2 bases, with 21 bases between them. CDR3 protein: CASIRAVDSAAYEQYF. CDR3 coding DNA: TGTGCCAGCATCCGTGCTGTGGATTCAGCAGCCTACGAGCAGTACTTC.

The chain is built from TRBV5-1 and TRBJ1-3; D call uncertain. Germline V gene lookup returns CDR1 SGHRS and CDR2 YFSETQ. CDR3 size: 16 residues. V lost 0 bases to trimming and J lost 3 bases, with 13 bases between them. This chain's CDR3 is CASSLDPGPRGNTIYF. Written as DNA, the CDR3 is TGCGCCAGCAGCTTGGATCCCGGGCCTCGTGGAAACACCATATATTTT.

The J gene is TRBJ2-7, the V gene TRBV5-4; 10 bases fit TRBD1. V lost 5 bases to trimming and J lost 4 bases; unmatched junction nucleotides: 6. There are 14 residues in the CDR3. The germline V gene encodes CDR1 SGHNT and CDR2 YYREEE (reference sequence). The CDR3 sequence: CASRRQGAGYEQYF. CDR3 in DNA: TGTGCCAGCAGAAGACAGGGGGCCGGGTACGAGCAGTACTTC.

The V gene is TRBV4-1, the J gene TRBJ1-1; no reliable D call. The V gene's germline CDR1 is MGHRA and CDR2 YSYEKL. CDR3 size: 13 residues. Deletions cut 1 base from V and 1 base from J, with 4 bases between. The CDR3 is CASSQATNTEAFF. CDR3 nucleotides: TGCGCCAGCAGCCAAGCAACGAACACTGAAGCTTTCTTT.

The genes are TRBV7-9 and TRBJ1-2, with a possible D match to TRBD1 (5 bases). This CDR3 has 15 amino acids. Germline loops: CDR1 SEHNR, CDR2 FQNEAQ (reference sequence). The V end lost 3 bases, the J end lost 8 bases, and 19 bases lay between the germline ends. In nucleotides, the CDR3 is TGTGCCAGCAGCTTTACGGGACTCAGCTTGGAGGGCTACACCTTC. Translation gives CASSFTGLSLEGYTF. The entire variable domain, with the rest obtained from reference TRBV7-9 and TRBJ1-2, is as follows: DTGVSQNPRHKITKRGQNVTFRCDPISEHNRLYWYRQTLGQGPEFLTYFQNEAQLEKSRLLSDRFSAERPKGSFSTLEIQRTEQGDSAMYLCASSFTGLSLEGYTFGSGTRLTVV.

The chain carries TRBV30 and TRBJ1-6; D ambiguous. V lost 2 bases, J lost 2 bases, and 4 bases lay in between. The CDR3 is 13 residues long. In germline, CDR1 is GTSNPN, CDR2 SVGIG (reference sequence). The CDR3 DNA is TGTGCCTGGAGTAGGGCCTATAATTCACCCCTCCACTTT. Translation: CAWSRAYNSPLHF.

This sequence joins TRBV6-1 and TRBJ2-5; 10 nucleotides align to TRBD1. CDR1 and CDR2 (germline): MNHNS, SASEGT. This CDR3 has 16 residues. V dropped 1 base and J dropped 5; count of bases not matched to a gene: 7. The CDR3 reads CASSEEGTDRGETQYF. The DNA for the CDR3 is TGTGCCAGCAGTGAAGAAGGGACGGACAGGGGGGAGACCCAGTACTTC.

This clone occurred once. The J gene is TRBJ1-4, the V gene TRBV5-1; D gene ambiguous. This CDR3 contains 13 residues. V lost 4 bases and J 7 bases, leaving 11 bases between the germline ends. Germline CDR1 is SGHRS and CDR2 is YFSETQ. DNA of the CDR3: TGCGCCAGCAGCGAGGTTCTGGGTGAAAAACTGTTTTTT. This codes for CASSEVLGEKLFF.

V and J are TRBV7-9 and TRBJ1-2; D is perhaps TRBD1 (6 bases). This CDR3 has 15 amino acids. Germline V gene data show CDR1 as SEHNR and CDR2 as FQNEAQ (reference sequence). V lost 6 bases and J 3 bases, leaving 17 bases between the germline ends. The CDR3 sequence is CASRLDATGYYGYTF. For the CDR3, the DNA is TGTGCCAGCAGACTCGACGCAACAGGGTACTATGGCTACACCTTC.

The chain carries TRBV14 and TRBJ2-3; 8 positions agree with TRBD2. CDR3 length: 15 amino acids. CDR1 and CDR2 from the germline V gene are SGHDN and FVKESK. The junction had 4 bases not matched to a gene; V was cut back by 4 bases and J by 1 base. In nucleotides, the CDR3 is TGTGCCAGCAGCCCCGTACTAGCGGGCACAGATACGCAGTATTTT. It yields the protein CASSPVLAGTDTQYF.